Each of the 13 T cell receptor beta chains below was sequenced from the same sample in a study of T cells in Graves' hyperthyroidism and ophthalmopathy. Regions amplified from RNA transcripts were the TCR beta CDR3 regions. When the TCR CDR3 underwent first-round RT-PCR, the HTBI primer set was used. MiXCR, run by TCRdb on the multiplex PCR reads, gives a single entry per CDR3 protein. The table records 500,000 to 650,000 distinct CDR3 sequences, 14% of them present only once. The sequencing sample was made of blood. The receptors come from a woman aged 40 to 49 with Graves' hyperthyroidism.

This clonotype was counted a few times. The CDR3, as DNA: TGTGCCAGCGCTCAAGGGGGCATCGGTAATTCACCCCTCCACTTT. As protein: CASAQGGIGNSPLHF. The chain links TRBV2 to TRBJ1-6, with 7 positions matching TRBD1. The CDR3 contains 15 residues. Germline CDR1 is SNHLY and CDR2 is FYNNEI. The trim removed 8 bases at V and 6 bases at J, leaving 10 bases unmatched.

This clonotype has ten or more counts. V is TRBV30 and J is TRBJ1-5; D might be TRBD1 (6 bases). Germline lookup yields CDR1 GTSNPN and CDR2 SVGIG (reference sequence). Trimming took 4 bases from V and 3 from J, leaving 13 bases between them. This CDR3 region has 14 residues. The CDR3 DNA sequence: TGTGCCTGGACCAGGGACATGGCCAATCAGCCCCAGCATTTT. Translating it yields CAWTRDMANQPQHF.

In this sample, this clonotype turned up a few times. The rearrangement uses TRBV6-1 and TRBJ1-1; D is possibly TRBD1 (5 bases). Germline CDR1 reads MNHNS; CDR2 reads SASEGT. The CDR3 extends over 15 amino acids. V dropped 6 bases and J dropped 1 base, with 15 bases sitting between them. The CDR3 bases are TGTGCCAGCAGCCCACAGTGGGGACCGAACACTGAAGCTTTCTTT. It translates to CASSPQWGPNTEAFF.

This clonotype was counted at least ten times. The chain links TRBV20-1 to TRBJ1-5, with a possible D match to TRBD1 (6 bases). This CDR3 spans 15 amino acids. Germline loops: CDR1 DFQATT, CDR2 SNEGSKA (reference sequence). The V gene lost 1 base and the J gene lost 7 bases, with 17 bases spanning the gap. Here the CDR3 DNA reads TGCAGTGCTAGAGTACCCGGGTCGAGGGGGCAGCCCCAGCATTTT. It translates to CSARVPGSRGQPQHF.

The sample holds many counts of this clonotype. This chain uses TRBV11-1 with TRBJ1-1; D call uncertain. CDR1 is SGHAT and CDR2 is FQDESV in the germline V gene (reference sequence). CDR3 length: 16 residues. V shed 4 bases and J shed 1 base, with 16 bases lying between them. The CDR3 nucleotides are TGTGCCAGCAGCTCTAGATATAGGGTTGCGAACACTGAAGCTTTCTTT. It codes for CASSSRYRVANTEAFF.

This clonotype was counted only a few times. The chain uses TRBV6-1 and TRBJ2-5; 7 nucleotides agree with TRBD2. Germline CDR1 MNHNS, CDR2 SASEGT. The CDR3 runs to 15 residues. V was pared by 5 bases and J by 5 bases, with 11 bases of the junction left unmatched. CDR3 nucleotides: TGTGCCAGCAGTCACCTTAAGGGAGGGCTGGAGACCCAGTACTTC. Encoded protein: CASSHLKGGLETQYF.

Points on this clonotype: A read error may account for a junction end that differs from germline. The chain combines TRBV4-2 with TRBJ1-2; no firm D call. Germline V gene sequence: CDR1 LGHNA, CDR2 YNFKEQ. This CDR3 is 16 amino acids long. The CDR3 DNA follows: TGTGCCAGCAGCCAAGATTTCACAGACTTTAGCTATGACTACACCTTC. Residues: CASSQDFTDFSYDYTF.

This sequence joins TRBV6-5 and TRBJ1-5, with 9 bases identical to TRBD1. Trimming took 2 bases from V and 4 from J; bases not matched to a gene: 3. Germline V gives CDR1 MNHEY, CDR2 SVGAGI. The CDR3 spans 15 residues. This chain's CDR3 is CASSYTGQGNQPQHF. The CDR3, as DNA: TGTGCCAGCAGTTACACCGGACAGGGGAATCAGCCCCAGCATTTT.

This clonotype was recorded at least ten times. The genes are TRBV3-1 and TRBJ2-3, with 7 nucleotides matching TRBD2. Germline V gives CDR1 LGHDT, CDR2 YNNKEL (reference sequence). V trimming: 2 bases; J trimming: 11 bases; junction bases outside the gene matches: 10. CDR3 length equals 14 residues. The CDR3 sequence: CASSQSRAGSGQYF. The CDR3 DNA is TGTGCCAGCAGCCAAAGTAGAGCGGGATCGGGGCAGTATTTT.

The sample holds a few counts of this clonotype. The chain combines TRBV14 with TRBJ1-4; no firm D call. V gave up 5 bases and J gave up 0 bases, with 10 bases separating them. The CDR3 extends over 15 amino acids. From germline, CDR1 is SGHDN and CDR2 FVKESK. CDR3 sequence (DNA): TGTGCCAGCAGCAGGTCGCTTGCAACTAATGAAAAACTGTTTTTT. This encodes CASSRSLATNEKLFF.

This clonotype came up many times. The chain links TRBV3-1 to TRBJ1-5; D call uncertain. Trimming pared 1 base from V and 7 bases from J, leaving 8 bases between. CDR3 length equals 13 residues. Germline CDR1 reads LGHDT; CDR2 reads YNNKEL (reference sequence). CDR3 sequence: CASSQGSWQPQHF. The CDR3 nucleotides read TGTGCCAGCAGCCAAGGATCATGGCAGCCCCAGCATTTT.

This clonotype was counted ten times or more. The chain recombines TRBV6-2 or TRBV6-3 with TRBJ1-5; D not resolved. With 3 bases removed from V and 7 bases from J, the gap between germline ends came to 10 bases. CDR1 is MNHEY and CDR2 is SVGEGT in the germline V gene. This CDR3 region has 13 residues. This chain's CDR3 is CASSYPEEQPQHF. The CDR3 coding sequence is TGTGCCAGCAGTTATCCAGAAGAGCAGCCCCAGCATTTT.

In its sample, this clonotype was seen many times. The chain combines TRBV28 with TRBJ2-7; the match to TRBD2 covers 10 bases. The V gene end was trimmed by 2 bases and the J gene end by 5 bases; junction bases not matched to a gene: 6. CDR1 and CDR2 (germline): MDHEN, SYDVKM. This CDR3 comprises 15 residues. The CDR3 coding sequence is TGTGCCAGCAGTTTACTAGCGGGAGAGCAGGACGAGCAGTACTTC. This encodes CASSLLAGEQDEQYF.